This T cell receptor (beta chain) was sequenced in a study of blood T cell repertoires in COVID-19. This CDR3 comprises 16 residues. Germline loops: CDR1 LNHNV, CDR2 YYDKDF (reference sequence). The V gene lost 1 base and the J gene lost 5 bases, with 12 bases spanning the gap. The assay was immunoSEQ multiplex PCR, and TCRdb's table has in-frame clones only and misses some. The sample shows 75,000 to 90,000 clones, roughly 88% of them seen only once. This clonotype originated in a man aged 18 to 35 with COVID-19, enrolled during active disease. This chain links TRBV15 with TRBJ1-6; D might be TRBD1 (6 bases). Sequencing used peripheral blood. The CDR3 coding sequence is TGTGCCACCAGCAGAGGGCTCAGGGGAAATAATTCACCCCTCCACTTT. Translating it yields CATSRGLRGNNSPLHF.